This paragraph reports one TCR beta chain. There are many counts of this clonotype. Its antigen target is currently unknown. No much larger clone exists at a distance of one base, and base qualities are not known. The germline V gene sets CDR1 to MNHEY and CDR2 to SVGAGI. The CDR3 runs 13 amino acids, cysteine and phenylalanine included. The only DNA kept is the CDR3, 39 bases in frame from the first base. Cut back by 5 bases and 13 bases, the V and J ends lie 20 bases apart. This sample was included in a study of blood T cells in healthy people across ages (dated by TCRdb to between 2015 and 2017). Context from the whole study: Template switching captured roughly one uniquely barcoded TCR beta cDNA molecule per two T cells in model experiments. Four age groups were formed from the donors: young (average roughly 15 years), middle-aged (just under 40), aged (around 68) and long-lived (approximately 78). To avoid experimental bias, donors of different ages were randomly spread across the sequencing lanes. For two donors (one aged 18 to 29 and one aged 80 or older), the study analyzed two additional independent replicas of 1 million unique cDNA reads from the same blood draw. Using deep sequencing normalized with unique cDNA molecular identifiers, the study measured how TCR beta repertoire diversity changes with age.

Libraries were made using 5' RACE. The instrument given in TCRdb is Illumina HiSeq 2500. The second PCR ran for about 7 to 11 cycles and used a J-beta primer mix along with a sample-barcoded 5' primer. A template-switch 5' adaptor carrying 12 random nucleotides introduced a unique molecular identifier onto each TCR beta cDNA molecule. Each sample yielded at least 3 million CDR3-containing paired-end reads. First-strand cDNA synthesis was performed from all RNA using the Mint cDNA synthesis kit, with priming by a TRBC-specific oligonucleotide. All cDNA was treated with uracil-DNA glycosylase and then went through a first 18-cycle PCR with the universal primers M1SS and BC2_uni_R. On the study's bioinformatics: For normalization, 1 million high-quality reads were randomly selected from each sample, with every read carrying a distinct molecular identifier. Instead of being binned into consensus sequences, reads with shared molecular identifiers were discarded. CDR3 identification, clonotype clustering and error correction used MiTCR with a Q25 quality threshold and the strictest error-elimination algorithm. A nonparametric unseen species model using Euler transformation provided a lower-bound estimate of total TCR beta diversity. TCRdb handled the public reads itself, with Q25 trimming in fastp and clone calling in MiXCR, and kept productive beta chains. Entries are consolidated by CDR3 protein sequence, retaining the most common genes and DNA. The authors' filters were not applied to this entry. This sample is represented by roughly 640,000 distinct CDR3 sequences; roughly 31% of them were singletons. Jointly, the top ten make up around a sixth of the sample.

The investigation overall reported the following: As age increased, observed TCR beta diversity per million T cells dropped in a roughly linear way, and a significant reduction was already evident by age about 40. Donor CMV infection status was unknown, potentially confounding age-related changes in expanded clonotypes. Bulk unsorted PBMC profiling prevented conclusive comparison of naive and antigen-experienced compartments. Observed TCR beta diversity correlated strongly with the percentage of naive T cells measured by flow cytometry. Compared with the aged group, more naive CD4+ T cells, fewer expanded clones and increased TCR diversity were shown by the long-lived group, suggesting age selection. Estimates of total diversity from one million sequenced T cells were regarded as lower bounds and underestimates.

Donors were a few dozen systemically healthy Caucasian individuals from Russia aged roughly 6 to 90 years. Each donor gave 8 to 10 milliliters of peripheral blood, collected into EDTA-treated Vacutainer tubes. Ficoll-Paque density-gradient centrifugation was used to isolate PBMCs, with at least 7 million per sample. Trizol reagent was used to extract total RNA from the PBMCs, yielding at least 5 micrograms per sample. For every donor, an aliquot of PBMCs went through flow cytometry to measure the percentages of naive CD45RAhigh/CD27high T cells. Rearrangement joined TRBV6-5 to TRBJ1-2; no D gene can be assigned with confidence. The TCR originated in a woman at least 80 years old in good health. Sample: blood. DNA sequence: TGTGCCAGCAGTACCCCACGGGCGGGCGAATCCACCTTC. It is translated as CASSTPRAGESTF.